This T cell receptor (beta chain) was profiled in a study of beta chain features in type 1 diabetes. This clone showed up just a few times. Its specificity is unknown. Expressed TCRB transcripts were sequenced after all isolated RNA was converted to cDNA. Some clones are missing from TCRdb's copy, which holds only in-frame ones; the method was immunoSEQ multiplex PCR. Of almost 350,000 clones detected, 7% to 10% appear once; the ten largest clones hold 1%. Germline CDR1 reads LGHNA; CDR2 reads YSLEER. V was pared by 1 base and J by 4 bases, with 13 bases between. The CDR3 consists of 15 residues. Overall study results and limits: In every one of the four CD4+ subsets, TCRB CDR3s were moderately but significantly shorter in Type 1 diabetes patients.

The sequence was obtained from a man aged 25 to 45 with type 1 diabetes. This chain connects TRBV4-3 to TRBJ1-1; weak D call: TRBD1 (6 bases). The specimen was central memory CD4+ T cells from blood. The CDR3 reads CASSQGGAGVTEAFF. Written as DNA, the CDR3 is TGCGCCAGCAGCCAAGGAGGCGCAGGGGTCACTGAAGCTTTCTTT.